Detailed here is one T cell receptor (beta chain). The data were taken from a study of blood T cell repertoires in COVID-19. Study-level background: The study drew acute and convalescent COVID-19 samples from the United States, Italy and Spain. Sources were T cells, B-cell-depleted T cells, or PBMCs; the material itself was cDNA or gDNA.

Original processing methods: Amplification of reference gene primers provided the estimated nucleated cell counts. Only in-frame clones appear in the TCRdb table, and some are missing; sequencing was by immunoSEQ multiplex PCR. That table furnishes V, J and clone size, whereas the DNA furnished D and trimming. This table holds more than 65,000 clones, roughly three quarters found once. The receptor was isolated from a woman in her sixties or seventies with acute or convalescent COVID-19. The sample consisted of peripheral blood.

Here the CDR3 reads CASSGRQDLSSYEQYF. DNA of the CDR3: TGTGCCAGCAGTGGCCGACAGGATCTAAGCTCCTACGAGCAGTACTTC. V and J are TRBV2 and TRBJ2-7, with a weak D call TRBD1 (6 bases). The CDR3 is 16 residues long. From germline, CDR1 is SNHLY and CDR2 FYNNEI. Trimming took off 4 bases at V and 0 bases at J, with 16 bases between the two ends.